One and the same sample provided the 28 T cell receptor beta chains below, sequenced in a study of cytomegalovirus exposure and HLA in healthy donors. PCR primers comprised 60 Vbeta and 13 Jbeta primers. The method was immunoSEQ multiplex PCR; TCRdb's version includes in-frame clones alone and lacks a portion of them. The sample has 150,000 to 200,000 clones; about 64% are singletons. Material for sequencing was PBMCs. The receptors were sampled from a man aged 45-65 years in good health and CMV-seronegative.

The chain links TRBV28 to TRBJ2-7; D may be TRBD2 (7 bases). V was clipped by 2 bases and J by 2 bases, with 13 bases between them. The CDR3 extends over 15 amino acids. Germline CDR1 reads MDHEN; CDR2 reads SYDVKM. CDR3 amino acids: CASSLGGGRTYEQYF. The CDR3 DNA sequence: TGTGCCAGCAGTTTAGGCGGGGGCCGTACCTACGAGCAGTACTTC.

This sequence joins TRBV6-1 and TRBJ2-5, with 9 bases that match TRBD1. This CDR3 contains 15 residues. V lost 3 bases, J lost 4 bases, and 6 bases stayed unmatched. CDR1 MNHNS and CDR2 SASEGT come from the germline V gene. CDR3 sequence reads: CASSDPGQGSETQYF. DNA for the CDR3: TGTGCCAGCAGTGACCCAGGACAGGGGTCAGAGACCCAGTACTTC.

The chain has TRBV7-2 and TRBJ1-1; D possibly corresponds to TRBD1 (5 bases). Germline CDR1 SGHTA, CDR2 FQGNSA. The CDR3 is 15 residues long. V lost 1 base to trimming and J lost 1 base, with 10 bases between them. The chain's CDR3 is CASSLDRGENTEAFF. CDR3 DNA: TGTGCCAGCAGCTTAGATCGGGGGGAGAACACTGAAGCTTTCTTT.

This CDR3 is CASSRQVGETQYF. The DNA for the CDR3 is TGCGCCAGCAGCCGACAGGTTGGGGAGACCCAGTACTTC. The J gene is TRBJ2-5, the V gene TRBV5-1, with D perhaps TRBD1 (6 bases). The CDR3 covers 13 residues. Between the trimmed V and J ends, which lost 4 bases and 5 bases, there was a span of 12 bases. Germline CDR1 SGHRS, CDR2 YFSETQ.

The V gene is TRBV6-6, the J gene TRBJ1-5, with 8 positions matching TRBD1. V lost 6 bases, J lost 5 bases, and 9 bases stayed unmatched. Germline V lookup: CDR1 MNHNY, CDR2 SVGAGI (reference sequence). CDR3 length equals 15 residues. CDR3 coding DNA: TGTGCCAGCAGCAGCCGGACAGGGTCCCATCAGCCCCAGCATTTT. Amino acids: CASSSRTGSHQPQHF.

About this clone: Other DNA sequences of this sample code for an identical CDR3. The V gene is TRBV5-1, the J gene TRBJ2-2, with TRBD2 matching over 8 bases. V dropped 1 base and J dropped 2; count of bases not matched to a gene: 4. The CDR3 is made up of 16 amino acids. Germline V gene data show CDR1 as SGHRS and CDR2 as YFSETQ. This chain's CDR3 is CASSLRLAGNTGELFF. The CDR3, as DNA: TGCGCCAGCAGCTTGAGGCTAGCGGGCAACACCGGGGAGCTGTTTTTT.

CDR3: CASSLGGGRDETQYF. The CDR3 DNA sequence: TGTGCCAGCAGCCTCGGCGGGGGGCGCGATGAGACCCAGTACTTC. V usage is TRBV7-2 and J usage is TRBJ2-5; 8 bases are a match to TRBD2. V was pared by 5 bases and J by 5 bases, with 10 bases of the junction left unmatched. The CDR3 sequence is 15 residues long. Germline V gives CDR1 SGHTA, CDR2 FQGNSA. Full variable domain (missing parts from reference TRBV7-2 and TRBJ2-5): GAGVSQSPSNKVTEKGKDVELRCDPISGHTALYWYRQSLGQGLEFLIYFQGNSAPDKSGLPSDRFSAERTGGSVSTLTIQRTQQEDSAVYLCASSLGGGRDETQYFGPGTRLLVL.

In DNA form, the CDR3 reads TGTGCCAGCAGTTTGCCACAGGGTAGGCAGCCCCAGCATTTT. Translating gives CASSLPQGRQPQHF. The gene calls are TRBV28 and TRBJ1-5; D may be TRBD1 (6 bases). The germline V gene encodes CDR1 MDHEN and CDR2 SYDVKM. Trimming removed 3 bases at V and 7 bases at J, with 13 bases between. The CDR3 loop spans 14 amino acids.

The V call is TRBV27, the J call TRBJ2-5; D is unresolved. V lost 4 bases to trimming and J lost 1 base, with 4 bases between them. CDR1 is MNHEY and CDR2 is SMNVEV in the germline V gene (reference sequence). This CDR3 has 12 amino acids. This CDR3 is CASSSRQETQYF. The CDR3, as DNA: TGTGCCAGCAGTTCCCGCCAAGAGACCCAGTACTTC.

This chain uses TRBV10-1 with TRBJ1-3, with no clear D. The germline CDR1 and CDR2 sequences are WNHNN and SYGVQD (reference sequence). The CDR3 is made up of 15 amino acids. V lost 3 bases and J 0 bases, leaving 9 bases between the germline ends. CDR3 residues: CASSDGSFSGNTIYF. CDR3 sequence (DNA): TGCGCCAGCAGTGACGGTTCCTTCTCTGGAAACACCATATATTTT.

The chain is built from TRBV18 and TRBJ2-5; TRBD1 might be the D (5 bases). Germline V gene lookup returns CDR1 KGHSH and CDR2 LQKENI. V was cut by 2 bases and J by 2 bases, with 9 bases left in between. The CDR3 spans 14 residues. CDR3 in DNA: TGTGCCAGCTCACCATCGACAGTTCAAGAGACCCAGTACTTC. Protein product: CASSPSTVQETQYF.

This clone was seen just once. The V and J genes are TRBV7-2 and TRBJ2-5, with 7 bases fitting TRBD1. There are 16 residues in the CDR3. V was clipped by 4 bases and J by 5 bases; unmatched bases: 13. CDR1 and CDR2 (germline): SGHTA, FQGNSA. CDR3 loop: CASSSLGQALGETQYF. CDR3 coding DNA: TGTGCCAGCAGCTCCCTAGGACAGGCCCTAGGGGAGACCCAGTACTTC.

The genes are TRBV6-5 and TRBJ2-7, with D possibly TRBD1 on 6 matching bases. Germline V lookup: CDR1 MNHEY, CDR2 SVGAGI. The CDR3 runs 15 residues. V lost 4 bases and J 5 bases, leaving 18 bases between the germline ends. The CDR3 loop is CASSSHTGIPHEQYF. The CDR3 DNA reads as TGTGCCAGCAGTTCCCACACAGGGATACCCCACGAGCAGTACTTC.

The chain couples TRBV19 to TRBJ1-5; 8 bases are a match to TRBD1. The CDR3 runs 14 residues. Germline V gene lookup returns CDR1 LNHDA and CDR2 SQIVND (reference sequence). Unmatched junction bases numbered 6, after V lost 9 bases and J lost 2 bases. This CDR3 is CASWDRNGNQPQHF. CDR3 nucleotide sequence: TGTGCCAGCTGGGACAGGAATGGCAATCAGCCCCAGCATTTT.

The chain joins TRBV6-5 to TRBJ2-7; 9 bases map to TRBD1. Germline-derived CDR1 and CDR2 are MNHEY and SVGAGI. Unmatched junction bases numbered 2, after V lost 5 bases and J lost 3 bases. CDR3 size: 13 residues. CDR3 nucleotide sequence: TGTGCCAGCAGTCGACAGGGGGTCTACGAGCAGTACTTC. Translated, it gives CASSRQGVYEQYF.

This chain links TRBV9 with TRBJ2-1; possibly TRBD2 for D (7 bases). This CDR3 has 15 amino acids. V was clipped by 0 bases and J by 5 bases, with 12 bases between them. In germline, CDR1 is SGDLS, CDR2 YYNGEE. CDR3 residues: CASSVGGGGNNEQFF. CDR3 DNA sequence: TGTGCCAGCAGCGTAGGGGGCGGGGGCAACAATGAGCAGTTCTTC.

This clone was recorded a few times. The chain is built from TRBV9 and TRBJ1-2; TRBD1 aligns across 8 bases. This CDR3 has 13 amino acids. V lost 3 bases and J lost 6; bases outside the gene matches: 4. Germline-derived CDR1 and CDR2 are SGDLS and YYNGEE. CDR3 region: CASSGSTGDGYTF. CDR3 nucleotides: TGTGCCAGCAGCGGATCGACAGGGGATGGCTACACCTTC.

This clone was seen a single time. This chain links TRBV5-1 with TRBJ2-5, with 8 bases that match TRBD1. The J call may be incorrect, as the DNA end agrees better with TRBJ2-7. Germline CDR1 is SGHRS and CDR2 is YFSETQ. The CDR3 consists of 15 residues. DNA for the CDR3: TGCGCCAGCAGCTTGGAAGGGACAGGTCCCTACGAGCAGTACTTC. This translates into CASSLEGTGPYEQYF.

The chain combines TRBV5-8 with TRBJ2-6; D is perhaps TRBD2 (5 bases). CDR3 length: 14 amino acids. The germline CDR1 and CDR2 sequences are SGHTS and YDEGEE. V lost 2 bases, J lost 3 bases, and 6 bases lay in between. In DNA, the CDR3 is TGTGCCAGCAGCTTTGACTATGGGGCCAACGTCCTGACTTTC. Its translation: CASSFDYGANVLTF.

This clone was observed a handful of times. This rearrangement joins TRBV6-5 to TRBJ1-1, with 9 bases matching TRBD1. V trimming: 4 bases; J trimming: 1 base; junction bases outside the gene matches: 7. The CDR3 has 16 amino acids. Per germline, CDR1 MNHEY and CDR2 SVGAGI. The CDR3 nucleotides read TGTGCCAGCAGTTCACGATGGACAGGGGAGAACACTGAAGCTTTCTTT. Residues: CASSSRWTGENTEAFF.

This chain connects TRBV28 to TRBJ2-7; 7 nucleotides match TRBD1. This CDR3 contains 13 residues. The junction had 8 bases not matched to a gene; V was cut back by 6 bases and J by 6 bases. CDR1 and CDR2 from the germline V gene are MDHEN and SYDVKM. CDR3 region: CASRYRDSSEQYF. The CDR3 coding sequence is TGTGCCAGCAGATACCGGGACAGCAGCGAGCAGTACTTC.

V is TRBV11-2 and J is TRBJ2-7; 9 positions agree with TRBD1. J gave up 3 bases and V 4 bases, and 13 bases lay outside the gene matches. The CDR3 length is 17 residues. Germline V gene sequence: CDR1 SGHAT, CDR2 FQNNGV. Here the CDR3 reads CASSSNAGTGIFYEQYF. The CDR3 nucleotides read TGTGCCAGCAGCTCGAACGCCGGGACAGGGATTTTCTACGAGCAGTACTTC. Using reference TRBV11-2 and TRBJ2-7 for the parts outside the CDR3, the full variable domain is EAGVAQSPRYKIIEKRQSVAFWCNPISGHATLYWYQQILGQGPKLLIQFQNNGVVDDSQLPKDRFSAERLKGVDSTLKIQPAKLEDSAVYLCASSSNAGTGIFYEQYFGPGTRLTVT.

For the CDR3, the DNA is TGCGCCAGCAGCTTTAGCGGGGGAGTCTACGAGCAGTACTTC. It codes for CASSFSGGVYEQYF. The chain has TRBV5-1 and TRBJ2-7; 9 bases are shared with TRBD2. CDR1 and CDR2 (germline): SGHRS, YFSETQ. The CDR3 spans 14 residues. Trimming cost V 2 bases and J 3 bases; bases outside gene matches: 3.

This clone was counted once. The chain employs TRBV7-9 and TRBJ1-1, with D hard to call. CDR1 is SEHNR, CDR2 FQNEAQ, per germline (reference sequence). The CDR3 loop spans 13 amino acids. Deletions cut 5 bases from V and 0 bases from J, with 7 bases between. The CDR3 protein is CASSPTLNTEAFF. In DNA form, the CDR3 reads TGTGCCAGCAGCCCAACATTGAACACTGAAGCTTTCTTT.

This clone was seen only a few times. This chain links TRBV7-2 with TRBJ2-1; TRBD1 aligns across 7 bases. Trimming at V came to 2 bases and at J to 4 bases, leaving 5 bases not matched to a gene. This CDR3 comprises 15 residues. The germline V gene encodes CDR1 SGHTA and CDR2 FQGNSA. This CDR3 reads CASSLTGDGYNEQFF. CDR3 DNA sequence: TGTGCCAGCAGCTTAACAGGGGACGGATACAATGAGCAGTTCTTC.

The chain employs TRBV6-1 and TRBJ1-4; 8 positions match TRBD1. The CDR3 contains 15 residues. Trimming cost V 6 bases and J 5 bases; bases outside gene matches: 8. Looked up from germline, CDR1 is MNHNS and CDR2 is SASEGT. DNA for the CDR3: TGTGCCAGCAGAGAGCAGGGGGCGGTGAATGAAAAACTGTTTTTT. It encodes CASREQGAVNEKLFF.

The chain employs TRBV5-4 and TRBJ1-6; TRBD1 aligns across 8 bases. The germline CDR1 and CDR2 sequences are SGHNT and YYREEE (reference sequence). The CDR3 is made up of 17 amino acids. The junction had 15 bases not matched to a gene; V was cut back by 4 bases and J by 9 bases. CDR3 region: CASSLGGTGPGGSPLHF. The CDR3 DNA reads TGTGCCAGCAGCCTGGGAGGGACAGGCCCCGGTGGTTCACCCCTCCACTTT.

DNA for the CDR3: TGTGCCAGCACTGACTGGCGGGGGGGCAGCACAGATACGCAGTATTTT. Translation: CASTDWRGGSTDTQYF. The chain employs TRBV11-2 and TRBJ2-3, with 9 positions matching TRBD2. This CDR3 contains 16 residues. The germline V gene has CDR1 SGHAT and CDR2 FQNNGV. Trimming at V came to 7 bases and at J to 0 bases, leaving 8 bases not matched to a gene.